The 9 T cell receptor beta chains reported below all come from one sample, sequenced in a study of control samples from healthy donors and cancer patients. Profiled with immunoSEQ multiplex PCR; TCRdb holds only in-frame clones, not every one. The data show 90,000 to 120,000 clones, with about 80% seen just once and around 6.6% held by the top ten. The sample taken for sequencing was blood. The receptors here all came from a man between 18 and 35 years old in good health.

The chain uses TRBV6-1 and TRBJ1-5; D remains unclear. The CDR3 consists of 15 residues. In germline, CDR1 is MNHNS, CDR2 SASEGT. Trimming cost V 2 bases and J 2 bases, with 10 bases left between them. CDR3 in DNA: TGTGCCAGCAGTGAATTGAGGTATGGCAATCAGCCCCAGCATTTT. Translating gives CASSELRYGNQPQHF.

This clone was seen only once. The rearrangement joins TRBV6-5 to TRBJ1-5; 9 bases align to TRBD1. The length of the CDR3 is 16 residues. Germline V gene sequence: CDR1 MNHEY, CDR2 SVGAGI. The trim removed 4 bases at V and 0 bases at J, leaving 4 bases unmatched. CDR3: CASSSGTGHSNQPQHF. CDR3 nucleotides: TGTGCCAGCAGTTCCGGGACAGGGCATAGCAATCAGCCCCAGCATTTT.

This chain links TRBV6-2 or TRBV6-3 with TRBJ1-1; 7 nucleotides agree with TRBD1. Germline CDR1 is MNHEY and CDR2 is SVGEGT. With 6 bases clipped from V and 5 bases from J, the junction kept 12 bases outside the gene matches. This CDR3 spans 15 amino acids. CDR3 DNA: TGTGCCAGCAGCCCCCATTCAGGGGGACGTACTGAAGCTTTCTTT. It encodes CASSPHSGGRTEAFF.

The chain couples TRBV30 to TRBJ1-1; D may be TRBD1 (5 bases). There are 12 residues in the CDR3. From germline, CDR1 is GTSNPN and CDR2 SVGIG (reference sequence). The germline V and J ends were trimmed by 8 bases and 3 bases, with 13 bases remaining between them. The DNA for the CDR3 is TGTGCCCTCGGCGGGGGTTACACTGAAGCTTTCTTT. Amino acid sequence: CALGGGYTEAFF.

This clone was seen a few times. The chain has TRBV6-1 and TRBJ1-2; no reliable D call. Germline loops: CDR1 MNHNS, CDR2 SASEGT. The CDR3 is made up of 15 amino acids. V lost 0 bases and J 2 bases, leaving 10 bases between the germline ends. CDR3 residues: CASSEASSTNYGYTF. CDR3 DNA sequence: TGTGCCAGCAGTGAAGCTTCGAGCACCAACTATGGCTACACCTTC.

The chain carries TRBV7-8 and TRBJ2-3; D is uncertain. The germline CDR1 and CDR2 sequences are SGHVS and FQNEAQ. This CDR3 spans 16 amino acids. With 1 base removed from V and 2 bases from J, the gap between germline ends came to 13 bases. The CDR3 protein is CASSLDWRPNTDTQYF. The CDR3 DNA sequence: TGTGCCAGCAGCTTAGACTGGAGACCTAACACAGATACGCAGTATTTT.

The chain recombines TRBV29-1 with TRBJ2-7; TRBD1 is a possible D gene (6 bases). Trimming left V 5 bases short and J 7 bases short, with 21 bases between. CDR1 and CDR2 from the germline V gene are SQVTM and ANQGSEA. CDR3 size: 14 residues. The CDR3 nucleotides are TGCAGCGTTCCCCGGGCAGGGGATTTGGGTGAGCAGTACTTC. Translated, it gives CSVPRAGDLGEQYF.

This chain joins TRBV6-2 or TRBV6-3 and TRBJ2-5; 9 positions agree with TRBD1. The V gene end was trimmed by 6 bases and the J gene end by 4 bases; junction bases not matched to a gene: 12. Looked up from germline, CDR1 is MNHEY and CDR2 is SVGEGT. The CDR3 totals 16 residues. In nucleotides, the CDR3 is TGTGCCAGCAGCCCCAGACGGACAGGGGTTCGAGAGACCCAGTACTTC. Its protein product is CASSPRRTGVRETQYF.

This clone was observed a few times. The gene calls are TRBV19 and TRBJ1-3; D unclear. Germline V gene sequence: CDR1 LNHDA, CDR2 SQIVND (reference sequence). This CDR3 is built from 14 residues. V was clipped by 3 bases and J by 0 bases, with 6 bases between them. The CDR3, as DNA: TGTGCCAGTAGTATCGACCACTCTGGAAACACCATATATTTT. Its translation is CASSIDHSGNTIYF.